One and the same sample provided the 9 T cell receptor beta chains below, sequenced in a study of identical twins. TCRdb re-called the 5' RACE reads through MiXCR, storing one row per CDR3 protein. Of hundreds of thousands of distinct CDR3 sequences in the sample, 8.6% were seen once. The sample was also reused in another study, on yellow fever vaccine responses in identical twins.

The sample taken for sequencing was PBMCs. These receptors were taken from a woman between 18 and 29 years old in good health.

This clonotype was seen a handful of times. The chain uses TRBV6-2 or TRBV6-3 and TRBJ1-4; maybe TRBD1 (5 bases). The germline V gene encodes CDR1 MNHEY and CDR2 SVGEGT. V was clipped by 4 bases and J by 7 bases, with 10 bases between them. There are 13 residues in the CDR3. CDR3 loop: CASSFAGPEKLFF. The DNA for the CDR3 is TGTGCCAGCAGTTTTGCGGGGCCTGAAAAACTGTTTTTT.

Note on this clonotype: In this CDR3 the conserved last residue, phenylalanine or tryptophan, is missing, so a read error is likely. The chain is built from TRBV15 and TRBJ1-1; 8 nucleotides align to TRBD1. Germline V gives CDR1 LNHNV, CDR2 YYDKDF (reference sequence). The CDR3 has 16 residues. Unmatched junction bases numbered 5, after V lost 0 bases and J lost 2 bases. CDR3 sequence: CATSRDRGLVNTEAFL. DNA of the CDR3: TGTGCCACCAGCAGAGACAGGGGGCTTGTAAACACTGAAGCTTTCTTG.

The chain has TRBV20-1 and TRBJ2-7; D is perhaps TRBD2 (5 bases). The V end was cut by 8 bases, the J end by 0 bases, with 11 bases between. Germline CDR1 is DFQATT and CDR2 is SNEGSKA (reference sequence). The CDR3 length is 12 residues. The CDR3 DNA sequence: TGCAGTCCATGGGAGAGCTCCTACGAGCAGTACTTC. The encoded protein is CSPWESSYEQYF.

This clonotype came up many times. CDR3: CASSLGGKPETQYF. CDR3 bases: TGCGCCAGCAGCTTGGGTGGTAAGCCGGAGACCCAGTACTTC. This chain uses TRBV5-1 with TRBJ2-5, with D hard to call. The germline V gene has CDR1 SGHRS and CDR2 YFSETQ. The CDR3 covers 14 residues. V was shortened by 0 bases and J by 5 bases, with 11 bases between the two germline ends.

This clonotype was seen a handful of times. V usage is TRBV29-1 and J usage is TRBJ2-3, with D hard to call. V lost 7 bases and J 2 bases, leaving 13 bases between the germline ends. The CDR3 covers 13 residues. The germline V gene has CDR1 SQVTM and CDR2 ANQGSEA. Written as DNA, the CDR3 is TGCAGCGGTACCCCTCTACCCACAGATACGCAGTATTTT. It specifies CSGTPLPTDTQYF.

This clonotype was counted ten times or more. CDR3 nucleotide sequence: TGCAGCGTTTTGGACAGGGTGCACAATGAGCAGTTCTTC. Translation: CSVLDRVHNEQFF. V usage is TRBV29-1 and J usage is TRBJ2-1; 8 positions match TRBD1. Germline V lookup: CDR1 SQVTM, CDR2 ANQGSEA. The V and J ends lost 5 bases and 5 bases, in that order; junction bases with no gene match: 5. The length of the CDR3 is 13 residues.

The gene calls are TRBV12-3 or TRBV12-4 and TRBJ2-1; D remains unclear. The CDR3 is 13 amino acids. Trimming shortened V by 6 bases and J by 7 bases, and 13 bases separated the two germline ends. The CDR3: CASRYQARNEQFF. For the CDR3, the DNA is TGTGCCAGCAGATACCAGGCCCGTAATGAGCAGTTCTTC.

The table lists this clonotype with a few counts. This chain connects TRBV20-1 to TRBJ2-7; D remains unclear. Germline CDR1 and CDR2: DFQATT and SNEGSKA (reference sequence). This CDR3 comprises 13 residues. V lost 1 base to trimming and J lost 4 bases, with 11 bases between them. CDR3 sequence (DNA): TGCAGTGCTAGAGTTCCAGCGTCATACGAGCAGTACTTC. Protein sequence: CSARVPASYEQYF.

This clonotype has more than one count but fewer than ten. The chain's CDR3 is CASSPDRGGNQPQHF. The DNA for the CDR3 is TGTGCCAGCAGTCCCGACAGGGGAGGGAATCAGCCCCAGCATTTT. This rearrangement joins TRBV12-3 or TRBV12-4 to TRBJ1-5; 8 bases fit TRBD1. The length of the CDR3 is 15 residues. The trim removed 5 bases at V and 4 bases at J, leaving 7 bases unmatched.